Listed below are T cell receptor beta chains from one sample, sequenced in a study of T-cell reconstitution after alpha-beta-depleted transplantation in children. Each CDR3 protein is one row after TCRdb ran MiXCR on the PCR reads. Of about 240,000 distinct CDR3 sequences listed, more than 20% are singletons. The material was PBMCs, obtained before TCRalphabeta/CD19-depleted stem cell transplant. The receptors originated from a girl aged 2-9 years with Fanconi anemia, due to receive a stem cell transplant. CDR3s include the opening cysteine and the closing phenylalanine or tryptophan. The D gene is left open where the match is weak. Where a row states a size, it is once, few, many or the class of an expanded clone; other rows omit it.

d_call: .
j_call: TRBJ1-2
v_call: TRBV20-1
clone_size: .
cdr3_aa: CSARGHSNYGYTF
cdr3_nt: TGCAGTGCTAGAGGACATTCTAACTATGGCTACACCTTC

d_call: TRBD2
j_call: TRBJ2-1
v_call: TRBV5-1
clone_size: few
cdr3_aa: CASTPGGYNEQFF
cdr3_nt: TGCGCCAGCACCCCGGGGGGGTACAATGAGCAGTTCTTC

d_call: .
j_call: TRBJ2-1
v_call: TRBV29-1
clone_size: .
cdr3_aa: CSVDQDNEQFF
cdr3_nt: TGCAGCGTTGACCAGGACAATGAGCAGTTCTTC

d_call: .
j_call: TRBJ2-5
v_call: TRBV6-5
clone_size: many
cdr3_aa: CASSFPGGGQETQYF
cdr3_nt: TGTGCCAGCAGTTTCCCAGGGGGGGGCCAAGAGACCCAGTACTTC

d_call: TRBD1
j_call: TRBJ2-7
v_call: TRBV9
clone_size: .
cdr3_aa: CASSASGQIYEQYF
cdr3_nt: TGTGCCAGCAGCGCTTCGGGACAGATCTACGAGCAGTACTTC

d_call: TRBD2
j_call: TRBJ2-5
v_call: TRBV14
clone_size: .
cdr3_aa: CASSQSRAGGPETQYF
cdr3_nt: TGTGCCAGCAGCCAATCACGGGCGGGAGGACCAGAGACCCAGTACTTC

d_call: .
j_call: TRBJ2-1
v_call: TRBV29-1
clone_size: .
cdr3_aa: CSVRGLANEQFF
cdr3_nt: TGCAGCGTTAGGGGACTGGCCAATGAGCAGTTCTTC

d_call: .
j_call: TRBJ2-6
v_call: TRBV29-1
clone_size: few
cdr3_aa: CSVEAGAGANVLTF
cdr3_nt: TGCAGCGTTGAAGCGGGGGCTGGGGCCAACGTCCTGACTTTC

d_call: .
j_call: TRBJ1-1
v_call: TRBV29-1
clone_size: many
cdr3_aa: CSVEDVGGTEAFF
cdr3_nt: TGCAGCGTTGAAGATGTGGGTGGCACTGAAGCTTTCTTT

d_call: .
j_call: TRBJ1-4
v_call: TRBV7-9
clone_size: .
cdr3_aa: CASSLLDSRGEKLFF
cdr3_nt: TGTGCCAGCAGCCTATTGGACAGTCGAGGTGAAAAACTGTTTTTT

d_call: TRBD1
j_call: TRBJ2-3
v_call: TRBV5-6
clone_size: few
cdr3_aa: CASSRQGIGTDTQYF
cdr3_nt: TGTGCCAGCAGCCGACAGGGCATCGGCACAGATACGCAGTATTTT

d_call: TRBD2
j_call: TRBJ2-1
v_call: TRBV15
clone_size: .
cdr3_aa: CATSRDFGAGGSSYNEQFF
cdr3_nt: TGTGCCACCAGCAGAGATTTCGGGGCGGGAGGAAGCTCCTACAATGAGCAGTTCTTC

d_call: TRBD1
j_call: TRBJ1-2
v_call: TRBV6-2/TRBV6-3
clone_size: .
cdr3_aa: CAYKGQPPYGYTF
cdr3_nt: TGTGCCTACAAGGGACAGCCTCCGTATGGCTACACCTTC

d_call: TRBD1
j_call: TRBJ2-7
v_call: TRBV20-1
clone_size: few
cdr3_aa: CSARDQGQGYEQYF
cdr3_nt: TGCAGTGCTAGAGATCAGGGACAGGGCTACGAGCAGTACTTC

d_call: .
j_call: TRBJ2-2
v_call: TRBV28
clone_size: few
cdr3_aa: CASSLLAGAYTGELFF
cdr3_nt: TGTGCCAGCAGTTTATTGGCGGGGGCCTACACCGGGGAGCTGTTTTTT

d_call: TRBD2
j_call: TRBJ2-3
v_call: TRBV5-1
clone_size: many
cdr3_aa: CASLRGTTHTDTQYF
cdr3_nt: TGCGCCAGCCTACGTGGGACTACTCACACAGATACGCAGTATTTT

d_call: TRBD1
j_call: TRBJ2-2
v_call: TRBV29-1
clone_size: many
cdr3_aa: CSVRDRGFVAGELFF
cdr3_nt: TGCAGCGTCCGGGACAGGGGGTTCGTGGCCGGGGAGCTGTTTTTT

d_call: TRBD2
j_call: TRBJ2-7
v_call: TRBV7-2
clone_size: few
cdr3_aa: CASSLPTSGGYEQYF
cdr3_nt: TGTGCCAGCAGCTTACCGACTAGCGGGGGCTACGAGCAGTACTTC

d_call: .
j_call: TRBJ2-1
v_call: TRBV25-1
clone_size: many
cdr3_aa: CAIGAGNEQFF
cdr3_nt: TGTGCCATCGGGGCGGGGAATGAGCAGTTCTTC

d_call: TRBD1
j_call: TRBJ2-7
v_call: TRBV25-1
clone_size: .
cdr3_aa: CASSRQGPGDYEQYF
cdr3_nt: TGTGCCAGCAGTCGACAGGGCCCAGGGGATTACGAGCAGTACTTC

d_call: .
j_call: TRBJ1-2
v_call: TRBV3-1
clone_size: few
cdr3_aa: CASSLSSRTNYGYTF
cdr3_nt: TGTGCCAGCAGCCTCAGCAGCAGGACTAACTATGGCTACACCTTC

d_call: .
j_call: TRBJ2-3
v_call: TRBV6-5
clone_size: few
cdr3_aa: CASSYLVHTDTQYF
cdr3_nt: TGTGCCAGCAGTTACCTGGTCCACACAGATACGCAGTATTTT

d_call: .
j_call: TRBJ2-4
v_call: TRBV29-1
clone_size: few
cdr3_aa: CSVSQGAKNIQYF
cdr3_nt: TGCAGCGTCTCCCAGGGGGCCAAAAACATTCAGTACTTC

d_call: .
j_call: TRBJ1-6
v_call: TRBV7-2
clone_size: few
cdr3_aa: CASSLAFLDSPLHF
cdr3_nt: TGTGCCAGCAGCTTAGCGTTCCTCGATTCACCCCTCCACTTT

d_call: TRBD1
j_call: TRBJ2-7
v_call: TRBV15
clone_size: many
cdr3_aa: CATSRGTGASFYEQYF
cdr3_nt: TGTGCCACCAGCAGAGGAACAGGGGCCTCCTTCTACGAGCAGTACTTC